This T cell receptor (beta chain) was sequenced in a study of glioma-infiltrating T cells. Trimming removed 5 bases at V and 0 bases at J, with 8 bases between. This CDR3 comprises 14 residues. The germline V gene encodes CDR1 SEHNR and CDR2 FQNEAQ (reference sequence). This clonotype was found a few times. No antigen is known for it. Using RNA template, CDR3s of TCR alpha and beta were amplified with iRepertoire arm-PCR. Via MiXCR, TCRdb re-called the multiplex PCR reads, giving one row per CDR3 protein. The sample shows about 140,000 distinct CDR3 sequences, about 39% of them seen only once. Study-level results: Non-neoplastic patients had below-expected tissue-blood divergence, while all gliomas exceeded expectation. CDR3 overlap between tissue and blood was very small.

Sequences were obtained from glioma tissue, nonneoplastic brain tissue, or PBMCs (not recorded which). V is TRBV7-9 and J is TRBJ1-5; D might be TRBD1 (5 bases). The receptor's source is a human donor with low-grade glioma or glioblastoma, undergoing nonglioma brain surgery, or in good health (not recorded which). The CDR3, as DNA: TGTGCCAGCAGCCCAGGGCTTAGCAATCAGCCCCAGCATTTT. Its translation is CASSPGLSNQPQHF.